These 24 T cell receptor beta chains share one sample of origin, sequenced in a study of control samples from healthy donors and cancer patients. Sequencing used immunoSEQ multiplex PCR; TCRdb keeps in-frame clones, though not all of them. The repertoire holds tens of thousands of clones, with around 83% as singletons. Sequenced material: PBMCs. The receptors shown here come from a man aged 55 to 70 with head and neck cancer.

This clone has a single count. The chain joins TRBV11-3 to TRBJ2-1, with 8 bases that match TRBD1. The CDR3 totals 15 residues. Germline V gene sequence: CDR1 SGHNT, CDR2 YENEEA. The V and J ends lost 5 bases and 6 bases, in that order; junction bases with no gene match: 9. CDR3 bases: TGTGCCAGCAGCCAGGGGGCTATATGGGGCAATGAGCAGTTCTTC. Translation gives CASSQGAIWGNEQFF.

The CDR3 coding sequence is TGTGCCAGCAGCCAAGCCTTGCCCGAGGGCTACACCTTC. This encodes CASSQALPEGYTF. The chain has TRBV4-2 and TRBJ1-2; D is ambiguous. The CDR3 loop spans 13 amino acids. Trimming removed 1 base from V and 8 bases from J, with 11 bases in between. Germline V gene lookup returns CDR1 LGHNA and CDR2 YNFKEQ.

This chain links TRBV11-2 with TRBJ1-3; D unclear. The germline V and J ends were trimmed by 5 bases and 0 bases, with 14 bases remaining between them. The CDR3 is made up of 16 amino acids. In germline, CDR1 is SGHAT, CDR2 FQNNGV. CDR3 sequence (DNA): TGTGCCAGCAGCCTAACGACCGGTGTCTCTGGAAACACCATATATTTT. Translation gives CASSLTTGVSGNTIYF.

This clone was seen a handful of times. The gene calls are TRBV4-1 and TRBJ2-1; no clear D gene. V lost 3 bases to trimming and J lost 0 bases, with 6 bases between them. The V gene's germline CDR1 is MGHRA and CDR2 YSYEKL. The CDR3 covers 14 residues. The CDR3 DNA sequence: TGCGCCAGCAGCCACACGAGCTCCTACAATGAGCAGTTCTTC. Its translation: CASSHTSSYNEQFF.

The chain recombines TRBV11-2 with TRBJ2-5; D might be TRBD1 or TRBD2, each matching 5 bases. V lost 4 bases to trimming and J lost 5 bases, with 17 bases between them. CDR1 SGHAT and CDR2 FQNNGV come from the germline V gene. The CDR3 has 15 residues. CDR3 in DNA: TGTGCCAGCAGCTCAAAAACAGGATGGGGGGAGACCCAGTACTTC. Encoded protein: CASSSKTGWGETQYF.

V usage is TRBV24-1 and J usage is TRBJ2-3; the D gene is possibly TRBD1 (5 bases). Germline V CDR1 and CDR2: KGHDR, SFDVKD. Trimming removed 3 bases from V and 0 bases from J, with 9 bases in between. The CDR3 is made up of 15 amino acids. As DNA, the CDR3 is TGTGCCACCAGTGATACAGGCCCTAGCACAGATACGCAGTATTTT. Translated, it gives CATSDTGPSTDTQYF.

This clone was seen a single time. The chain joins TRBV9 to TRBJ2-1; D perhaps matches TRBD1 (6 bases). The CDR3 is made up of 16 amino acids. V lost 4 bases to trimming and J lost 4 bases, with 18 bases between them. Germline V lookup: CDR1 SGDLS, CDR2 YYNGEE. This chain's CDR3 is CASSPSQGTLYNEQFF. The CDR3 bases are TGTGCCAGCAGCCCGTCACAGGGCACCCTATACAATGAGCAGTTCTTC.

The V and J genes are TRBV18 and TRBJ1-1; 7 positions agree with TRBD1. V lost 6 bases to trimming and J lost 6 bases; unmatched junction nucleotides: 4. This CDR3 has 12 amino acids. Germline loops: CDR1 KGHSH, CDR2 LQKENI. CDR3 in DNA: TGTGCCAGCTCCCCAGGGACAGCTGAAGCTTTCTTT. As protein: CASSPGTAEAFF.

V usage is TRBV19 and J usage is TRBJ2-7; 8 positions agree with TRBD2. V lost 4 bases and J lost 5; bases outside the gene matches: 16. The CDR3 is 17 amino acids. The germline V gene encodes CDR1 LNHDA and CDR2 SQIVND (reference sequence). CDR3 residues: CASSTPKGSGMPNEQYF. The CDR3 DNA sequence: TGTGCCAGTAGTACTCCGAAGGGTAGCGGGATGCCTAACGAGCAGTACTTC.

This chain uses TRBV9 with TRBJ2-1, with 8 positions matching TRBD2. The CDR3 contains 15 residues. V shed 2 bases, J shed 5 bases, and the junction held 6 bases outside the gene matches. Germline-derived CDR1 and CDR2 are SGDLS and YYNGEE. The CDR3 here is CASSVSGSGNNEQFF. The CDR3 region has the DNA TGTGCCAGCAGCGTCAGCGGGAGTGGGAACAATGAGCAGTTCTTC.

In nucleotides, the CDR3 is TGTGCCAGCAGCCTGGAACTCGATTTCGAGACCCAGTACTTC. Residues: CASSLELDFETQYF. The chain has TRBV7-9 and TRBJ2-5; the D is unclear. The CDR3 is made up of 14 amino acids. The V gene lost 5 bases and the J gene lost 5 bases, with 15 bases spanning the gap. Looked up from germline, CDR1 is SEHNR and CDR2 is FQNEAQ (reference sequence). Complete variable domain (other parts from reference TRBV7-9 and TRBJ2-5): DTGVSQNPRHKITKRGQNVTFRCDPISEHNRLYWYRQTLGQGPEFLTYFQNEAQLEKSRLLSDRFSAERPKGSFSTLEIQRTEQGDSAMYLCASSLELDFETQYFGPGTRLLVL.

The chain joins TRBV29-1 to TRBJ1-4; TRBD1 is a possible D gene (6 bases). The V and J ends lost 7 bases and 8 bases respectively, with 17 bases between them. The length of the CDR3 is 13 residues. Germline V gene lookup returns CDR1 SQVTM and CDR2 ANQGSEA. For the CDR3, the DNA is TGCAGCGCCGCGAGGGGGACTCTAGAAAAACTGTTTTTT. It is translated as CSAARGTLEKLFF.

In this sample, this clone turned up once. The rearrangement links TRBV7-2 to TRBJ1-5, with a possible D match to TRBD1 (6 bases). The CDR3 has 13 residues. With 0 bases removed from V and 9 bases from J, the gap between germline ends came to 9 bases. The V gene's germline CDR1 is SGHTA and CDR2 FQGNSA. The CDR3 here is CASSLAQGRPQHF. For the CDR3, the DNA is TGTGCCAGCAGCTTAGCGCAGGGGAGGCCCCAGCATTTT.

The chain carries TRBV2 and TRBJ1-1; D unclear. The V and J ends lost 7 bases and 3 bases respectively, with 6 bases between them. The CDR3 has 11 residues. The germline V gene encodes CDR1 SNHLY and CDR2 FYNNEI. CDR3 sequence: CASTTYTEAFF. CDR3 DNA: TGTGCCAGCACGACCTACACTGAAGCTTTCTTT.

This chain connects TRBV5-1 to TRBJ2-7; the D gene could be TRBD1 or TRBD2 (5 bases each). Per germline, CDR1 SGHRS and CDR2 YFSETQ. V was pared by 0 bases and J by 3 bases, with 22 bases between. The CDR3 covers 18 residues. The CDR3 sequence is CASSLDTSTGTIYYEQYF. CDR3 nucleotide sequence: TGCGCCAGCAGCTTGGACACATCTACCGGGACGATTTACTACGAGCAGTACTTC.

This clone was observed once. CDR3 loop: CASRPRLSSWDTQYF. CDR3 nucleotide sequence: TGTGCCAGCAGACCTAGACTCTCCAGCTGGGATACGCAGTATTTT. The chain carries TRBV2 and TRBJ2-3; D gene ambiguous. Trimming left V 6 bases short and J 6 bases short, with 19 bases between. The CDR3 sequence is 15 residues long. CDR1 is SNHLY and CDR2 is FYNNEI in the germline V gene.

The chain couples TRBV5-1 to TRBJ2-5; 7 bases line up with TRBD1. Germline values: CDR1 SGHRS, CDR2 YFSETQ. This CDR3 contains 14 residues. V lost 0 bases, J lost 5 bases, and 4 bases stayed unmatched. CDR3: CASSLEGGGETQYF. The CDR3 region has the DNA TGCGCCAGCAGCTTGGAAGGGGGCGGGGAGACCCAGTACTTC.

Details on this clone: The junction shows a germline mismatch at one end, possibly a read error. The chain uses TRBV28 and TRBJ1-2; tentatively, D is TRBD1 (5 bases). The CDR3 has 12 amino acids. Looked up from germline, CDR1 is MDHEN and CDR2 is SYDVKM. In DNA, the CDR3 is TGTGCTAGCAGTTTGTTGGGACGGGAGGAGATCTTC. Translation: CASSLLGREEIF.

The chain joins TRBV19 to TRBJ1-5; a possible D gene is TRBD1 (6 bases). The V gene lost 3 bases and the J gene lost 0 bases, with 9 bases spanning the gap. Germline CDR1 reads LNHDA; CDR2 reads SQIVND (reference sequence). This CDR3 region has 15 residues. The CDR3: CASSIGQISNQPQHF. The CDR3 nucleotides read TGTGCCAGTAGTATTGGACAGATTAGCAATCAGCCCCAGCATTTT.

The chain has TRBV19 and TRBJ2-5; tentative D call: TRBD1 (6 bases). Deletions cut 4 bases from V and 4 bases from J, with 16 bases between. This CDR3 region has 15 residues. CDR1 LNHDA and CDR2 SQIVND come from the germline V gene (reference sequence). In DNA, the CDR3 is TGTGCCAGTAGTAGGGGCAGGGGCCTCGGAGAGACCCAGTACTTC. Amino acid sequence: CASSRGRGLGETQYF.

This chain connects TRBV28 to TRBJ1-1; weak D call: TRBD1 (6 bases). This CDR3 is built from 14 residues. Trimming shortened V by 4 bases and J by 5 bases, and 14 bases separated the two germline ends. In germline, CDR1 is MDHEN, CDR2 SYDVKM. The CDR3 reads CASSWGAGRTEAFF. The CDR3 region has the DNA TGTGCCAGCAGTTGGGGGGCAGGGAGAACTGAAGCTTTCTTT.

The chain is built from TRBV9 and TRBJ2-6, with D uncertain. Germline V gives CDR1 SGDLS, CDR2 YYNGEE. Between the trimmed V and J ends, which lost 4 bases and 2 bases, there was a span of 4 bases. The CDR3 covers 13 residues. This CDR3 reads CASSPTGANVLTF. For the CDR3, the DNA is TGTGCCAGCAGCCCGACTGGGGCCAACGTCCTGACTTTC.

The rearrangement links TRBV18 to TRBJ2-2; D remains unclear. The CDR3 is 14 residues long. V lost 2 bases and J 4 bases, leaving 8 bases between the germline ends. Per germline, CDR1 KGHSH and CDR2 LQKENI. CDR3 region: CASSPRSGTGELFF. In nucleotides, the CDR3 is TGTGCCAGCTCACCAAGGAGTGGCACCGGGGAGCTGTTTTTT.

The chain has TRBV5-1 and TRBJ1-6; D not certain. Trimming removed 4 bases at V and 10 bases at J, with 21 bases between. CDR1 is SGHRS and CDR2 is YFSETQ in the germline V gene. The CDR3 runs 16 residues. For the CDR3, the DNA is TGCGCCAGCAGCCCGCTGTGGGGAGCAACGGGATCACCCCTCCACTTT. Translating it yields CASSPLWGATGSPLHF.